A selection of T cell receptor beta chains follows, all from one sample in a study of blood T cell repertoires in COVID-19. Sequenced by immunoSEQ multiplex PCR; TCRdb stores in-frame clones only, minus some. The sample shows fewer than 200,000 clones, more than 80% of them seen only once. The sequenced sample was peripheral blood. Receptors were obtained from a woman between 40 and 50 years old with COVID-19, enrolled during active disease. The conserved cysteine and the conserved F or W are not part of the CDR3 here.

J gene,V gene,CDR3 length,CDR3 protein
TRBJ2-7,TRBV19,12,ASSIRGDPYEQY
TRBJ2-2,TRBV5-1,14,ASSYSPTGEAGELF
TRBJ1-6,TRBV18,14,ASSPRNRVDGSPLH
TRBJ1-1,TRBV19,11,ASSQRGNTEAF
TRBJ2-7,TRBV6-1,15,ASSETHIDRGNYEQY
TRBJ1-5,TRBV6-5,12,ASSQGAGNQPQH
TRBJ2-2,TRBV15,15,ATSRDIGGANTGELF
TRBJ2-2,TRBV9,11,ASSVAGTGELF
TRBJ1-2,TRBV30,11,AWSRTANYGYT
TRBJ2-3,TRBV5-4,14,ASSLLFGSGSDTQY
TRBJ1-2,TRBV28,13,ASRRIRGPYYGYT
TRBJ2-5,TRBV4-2,14,ASSLRRGGGVKTQY
TRBJ2-1,TRBV4-2,12,ASSQVGLVDEQF
TRBJ1-4,TRBV7-2,13,ASSLAPGEGEKLF
TRBJ2-5,TRBV18,15,ASSPRGTSGRSETQY
TRBJ2-2,TRBV5-1,12,ASSFGGTTGELF
TRBJ1-2,TRBV6-1,12,ASSEQQGVGGYT
TRBJ2-3,TRBV20-1,9,SAREVLNMY
TRBJ2-7,TRBV5-1,12,ASSPGSQPVEQY
TRBJ1-5,TRBV19,15,ASSIGFRGTSGQPQH
TRBJ2-4,TRBV2,14,ASSGGGSFLSDIQY
TRBJ1-2,TRBV27,12,ASSSRQPSYGYT
TRBJ2-4,TRBV14,15,ASSQDKVNGGKNIQY
TRBJ1-1,TRBV11-2,9,ASTPQEGAF
TRBJ2-7,TRBV5-4,13,ASSLGAGVGYEQY
TRBJ2-5,TRBV5-4,15,ASSPGLAGVFQETQY
TRBJ2-7,TRBV7-9,12,ASRPSGSAYEQY
TRBJ2-1,TRBV4-2,12,ASSQGGPQNEQF
TRBJ2-3,TRBV7-7,11,ASSLGWTSGLY
TRBJ2-2,TRBV5-4,11,ASSLWGAGELF
TRBJ2-1,TRBV11-2,12,ASSPGLGEHEQF
TRBJ2-3,TRBV4-1,15,ASSQDGSSGRTDTQY
TRBJ2-1,TRBV14,13,ASSQLRGSYNEQF
TRBJ2-3,TRBV5-4,12,ATIGQRGGLTQY
TRBJ2-7,TRBV29-1,11,SVVLAESYEQY
TRBJ2-3,TRBV5-4,14,ASSFPAGTNTDTQY
TRBJ2-2,TRBV5-1,15,ASSLSAGGLGTGELF
TRBJ1-4,TRBV6-5,13,ASRPTGVANEKLF
TRBJ1-2,TRBV7-9,13,ASSKLDREIIGYT
TRBJ2-1,TRBV10-3,12,AIKQGKPNNEQF
TRBJ2-5,TRBV11-2,14,ASSRGTGHRQETQY
TRBJ1-1,TRBV11-2,13,ASSFVGGLDTEAF
TRBJ2-2,TRBV19,14,ASSSLGTGNTGELF
TRBJ2-3,TRBV28,13,ASKPGRTGVNTQY
TRBJ2-1,TRBV24-1,14,ATSDRLAGGWNEQF
TRBJ1-6,TRBV18,12,ASSRDRRNSPLH
TRBJ2-2,TRBV6-5,13,ASRGQGAAYGELF
TRBJ1-2,TRBV19,12,ASSAGRGSFGYT
TRBJ2-1,TRBV14,13,ASSSNRVTYNEQF
TRBJ2-1,TRBV2,13,ASSEQGDSYNEQF
TRBJ1-3,TRBV5-1,12,ASSRDGGGNTIY
TRBJ1-3,TRBV28,14,ASSTPNRGSGNTIY